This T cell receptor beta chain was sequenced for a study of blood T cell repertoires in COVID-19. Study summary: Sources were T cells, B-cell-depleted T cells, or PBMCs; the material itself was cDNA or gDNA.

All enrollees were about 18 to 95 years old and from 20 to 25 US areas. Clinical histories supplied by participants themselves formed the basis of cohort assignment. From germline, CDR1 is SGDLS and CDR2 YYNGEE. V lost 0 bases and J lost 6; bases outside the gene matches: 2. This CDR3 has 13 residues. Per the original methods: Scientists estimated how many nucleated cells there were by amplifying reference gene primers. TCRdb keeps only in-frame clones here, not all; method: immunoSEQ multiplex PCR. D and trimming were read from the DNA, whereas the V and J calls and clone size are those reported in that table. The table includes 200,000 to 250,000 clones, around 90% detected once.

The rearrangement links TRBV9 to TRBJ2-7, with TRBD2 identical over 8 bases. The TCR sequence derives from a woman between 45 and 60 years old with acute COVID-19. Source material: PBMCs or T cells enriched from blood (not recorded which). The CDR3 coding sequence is TGTGCCAGCAGCGTAGGGAGCGGGAGCGAGCAGTACTTC. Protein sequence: CASSVGSGSEQYF.